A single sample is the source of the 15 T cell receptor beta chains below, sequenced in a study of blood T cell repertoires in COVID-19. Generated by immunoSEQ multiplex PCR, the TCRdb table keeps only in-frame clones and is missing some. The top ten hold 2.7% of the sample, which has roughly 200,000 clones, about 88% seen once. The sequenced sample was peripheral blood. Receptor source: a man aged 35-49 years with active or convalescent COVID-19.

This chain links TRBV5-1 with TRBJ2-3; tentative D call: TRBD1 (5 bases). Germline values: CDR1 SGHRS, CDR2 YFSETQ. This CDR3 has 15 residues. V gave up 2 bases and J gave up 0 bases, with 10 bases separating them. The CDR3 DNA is TGCGCCAGCAGCTTTTCGACAGCTAGCACAGATACGCAGTATTTT. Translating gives CASSFSTASTDTQYF.

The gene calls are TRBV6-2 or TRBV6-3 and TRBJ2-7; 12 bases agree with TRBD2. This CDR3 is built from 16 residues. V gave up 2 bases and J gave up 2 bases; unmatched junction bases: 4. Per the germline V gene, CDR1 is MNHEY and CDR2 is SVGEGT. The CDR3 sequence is CASSYPLAGGPYEQYF. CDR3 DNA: TGTGCCAGCAGTTACCCACTAGCGGGGGGTCCCTACGAGCAGTACTTC.

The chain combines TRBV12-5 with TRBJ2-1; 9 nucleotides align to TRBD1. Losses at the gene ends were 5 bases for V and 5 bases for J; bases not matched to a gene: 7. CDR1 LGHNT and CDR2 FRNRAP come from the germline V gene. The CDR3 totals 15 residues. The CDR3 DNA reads TGTGCTAGTGGTCACCGGGACAGGGACAACAATGAGCAGTTCTTC. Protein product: CASGHRDRDNNEQFF. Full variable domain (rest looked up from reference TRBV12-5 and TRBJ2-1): DARVTQTPRHKVTEMGQEVTMRCQPILGHNTVFWYRQTMMQGLELLAYFRNRAPLDDSGMPKDRFSAEMPDATLATLKIQPSEPRDSAVYFCASGHRDRDNNEQFFGPGTRLTVL.

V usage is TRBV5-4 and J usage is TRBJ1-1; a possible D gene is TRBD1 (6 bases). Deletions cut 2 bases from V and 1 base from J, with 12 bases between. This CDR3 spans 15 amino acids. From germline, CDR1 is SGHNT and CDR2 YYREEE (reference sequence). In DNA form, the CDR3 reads TGTGCCAGCAGCTTACAGGGAGAGGGGAACACTGAAGCTTTCTTT. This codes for CASSLQGEGNTEAFF.

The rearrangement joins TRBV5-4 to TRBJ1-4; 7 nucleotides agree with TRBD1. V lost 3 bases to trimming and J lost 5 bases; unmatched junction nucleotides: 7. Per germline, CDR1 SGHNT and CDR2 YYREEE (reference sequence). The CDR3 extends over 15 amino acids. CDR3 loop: CASSSDRDQNEKLFF. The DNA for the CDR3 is TGTGCCAGCAGCTCCGACAGGGATCAAAATGAAAAACTGTTTTTT.

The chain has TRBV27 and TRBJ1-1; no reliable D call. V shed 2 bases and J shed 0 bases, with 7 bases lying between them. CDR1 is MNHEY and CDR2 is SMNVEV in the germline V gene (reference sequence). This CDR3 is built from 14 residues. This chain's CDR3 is CASSLRQVNTEAFF. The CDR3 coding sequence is TGTGCCAGCAGTTTACGCCAGGTGAACACTGAAGCTTTCTTT.

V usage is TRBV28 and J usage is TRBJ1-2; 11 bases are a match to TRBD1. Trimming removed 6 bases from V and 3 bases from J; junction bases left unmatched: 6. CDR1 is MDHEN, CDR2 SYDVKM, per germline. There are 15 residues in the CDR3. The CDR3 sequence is CASRGTGGPDYGYTF. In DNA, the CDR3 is TGTGCCAGCAGGGGGACAGGGGGTCCGGACTATGGCTACACCTTC.

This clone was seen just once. CDR3 coding DNA: TGTGCCATCAGTGAGTCTTGGGGAGGCAGGACGTCATACTCTGGAAACACCATATATTTT. Amino acid sequence: CAISESWGGRTSYSGNTIYF. The J gene is TRBJ1-3, the V gene TRBV10-3; no reliable D call. Germline lookup yields CDR1 ENHRY and CDR2 SYGVKD. Trimming took 0 bases from V and 0 from J, leaving 21 bases between them. The CDR3 has 20 residues.

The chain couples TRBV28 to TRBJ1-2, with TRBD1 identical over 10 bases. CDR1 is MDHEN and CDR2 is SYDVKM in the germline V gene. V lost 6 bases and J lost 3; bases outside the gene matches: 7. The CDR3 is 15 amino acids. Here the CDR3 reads CASSRQGARDYGYTF. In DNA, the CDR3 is TGTGCCAGCAGCCGACAGGGGGCGCGTGACTATGGCTACACCTTC.

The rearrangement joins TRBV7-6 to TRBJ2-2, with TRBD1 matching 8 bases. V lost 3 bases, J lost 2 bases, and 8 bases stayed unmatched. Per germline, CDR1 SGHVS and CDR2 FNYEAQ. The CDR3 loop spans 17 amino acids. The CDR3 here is CASSFQATGGNTGELFF. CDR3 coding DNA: TGTGCCAGCAGCTTCCAGGCTACAGGGGGTAACACCGGGGAGCTGTTTTTT.

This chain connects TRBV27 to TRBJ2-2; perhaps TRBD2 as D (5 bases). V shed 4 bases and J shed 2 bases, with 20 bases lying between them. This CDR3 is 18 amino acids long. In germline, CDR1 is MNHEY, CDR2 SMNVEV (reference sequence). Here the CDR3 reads CASSSVNTDSFNTGELFF. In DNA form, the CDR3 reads TGTGCCAGCAGTTCCGTCAACACGGACTCATTTAACACCGGGGAGCTGTTTTTT.

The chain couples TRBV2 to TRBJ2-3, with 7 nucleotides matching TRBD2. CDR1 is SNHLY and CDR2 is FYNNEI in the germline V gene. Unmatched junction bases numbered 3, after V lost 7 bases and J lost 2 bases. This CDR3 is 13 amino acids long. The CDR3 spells CASNGGDTDTQYF. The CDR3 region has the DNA TGTGCCAGCAATGGGGGGGACACAGATACGCAGTATTTT.

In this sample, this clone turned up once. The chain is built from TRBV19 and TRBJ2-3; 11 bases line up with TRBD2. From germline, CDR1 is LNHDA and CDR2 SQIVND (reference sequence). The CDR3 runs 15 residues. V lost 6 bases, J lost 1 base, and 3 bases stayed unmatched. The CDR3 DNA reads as TGTGCCAGTAGCCCACTAGCGGGGGGCACAGATACGCAGTATTTT. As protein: CASSPLAGGTDTQYF.

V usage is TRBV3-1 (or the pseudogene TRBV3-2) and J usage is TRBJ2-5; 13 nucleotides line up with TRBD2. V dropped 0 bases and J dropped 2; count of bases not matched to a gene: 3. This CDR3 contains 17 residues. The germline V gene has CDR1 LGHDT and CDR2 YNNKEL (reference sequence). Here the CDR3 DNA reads TGTGCCAGCAGCCAAGATACTAGCGGGGGGGATCAAGAGACCCAGTACTTC. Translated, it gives CASSQDTSGGDQETQYF.

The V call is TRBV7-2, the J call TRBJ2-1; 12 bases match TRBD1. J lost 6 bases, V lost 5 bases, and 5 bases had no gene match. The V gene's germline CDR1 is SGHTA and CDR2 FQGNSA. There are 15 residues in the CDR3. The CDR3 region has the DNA TGTGCCAGCAGCGGGGGACAGGGGGCGATCAATGAGCAGTTCTTC. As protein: CASSGGQGAINEQFF.